Each of the 13 T cell receptor beta chains below was sequenced from the same sample in a study of early T cells in non-severe SARS-CoV-2 infection. TCRdb analysed the 5' RACE reads with MiXCR anew, one entry per CDR3 protein. The sample contains around 61,000 distinct CDR3 sequences, roughly 10% of which appear only once. Specimen: whole blood. Every receptor here comes from an adult who was a healthcare worker with PCR-confirmed SARS-CoV-2 infection or an uninfected control (not recorded which).

This clonotype was seen more than once but under ten times. CDR3: CSARTLSGGETGELFF. The CDR3 DNA reads as TGCAGTGCTAGAACCCTTAGCGGGGGTGAGACCGGGGAGCTGTTTTTT. V and J are TRBV20-1 and TRBJ2-2; 9 bases map to TRBD2. V trimming: 2 bases; J trimming: 5 bases; junction bases outside the gene matches: 9. Germline V gene data show CDR1 as DFQATT and CDR2 as SNEGSKA (reference sequence). This CDR3 spans 16 amino acids.

The table lists this clonotype with many counts. This sequence joins TRBV10-3 and TRBJ1-1; 8 bases fit TRBD1. V lost 4 bases to trimming and J lost 7 bases; unmatched junction nucleotides: 14. The length of the CDR3 is 16 residues. CDR1 is ENHRY and CDR2 is SYGVKD in the germline V gene. CDR3 sequence: CAISGDFGQGGVEAFF. CDR3 sequence (DNA): TGTGCCATCAGTGGGGATTTCGGACAGGGTGGAGTTGAAGCTTTCTTT.

This clonotype was observed many times. The V call is TRBV11-2, the J call TRBJ2-7, with D perhaps matching TRBD1 or TRBD2 (7 bases each). From germline, CDR1 is SGHAT and CDR2 FQNNGV. The V end lost 1 base, the J end lost 12 bases, and 13 bases lay between the germline ends. The CDR3 covers 12 residues. The CDR3 is CASSLGQGGLYF. CDR3 nucleotides: TGTGCCAGCAGCTTAGGTCAGGGGGGGCTGTACTTC.

Many counts were recorded for this clonotype. J is TRBJ2-2 and V is TRBV5-1; D unclear. CDR3 length equals 15 residues. V lost 0 bases and J 7 bases, leaving 13 bases between the germline ends. CDR1 is SGHRS, CDR2 YFSETQ, per germline. The CDR3 loop reads CASSLVEVGGGELFF. The CDR3 coding sequence is TGCGCCAGCAGCTTGGTAGAGGTCGGCGGCGGGGAGCTGTTTTTT.

The table lists this clonotype with many counts. The V call is TRBV11-2, the J call TRBJ2-1; D is unclear. This CDR3 comprises 14 residues. Germline CDR1 reads SGHAT; CDR2 reads FQNNGV. The V end lost 2 bases, the J end lost 7 bases, and 12 bases lay between the germline ends. The CDR3 nucleotides are TGTGCCAGCAGCTTAAGTGTTGGGTCGAATGAGCAGTTCTTC. This translates into CASSLSVGSNEQFF. The full variable domain, completed using reference TRBV11-2 and TRBJ2-1, is EAGVAQSPRYKIIEKRQSVAFWCNPISGHATLYWYQQILGQGPKLLIQFQNNGVVDDSQLPKDRFSAERLKGVDSTLKIQPAKLEDSAVYLCASSLSVGSNEQFFGPGTRLTVL.

This clonotype has only one observation. The rearrangement uses TRBV6-5 and TRBJ2-7; 8 nucleotides line up with TRBD2. CDR3 length: 17 residues. In germline, CDR1 is MNHEY, CDR2 SVGAGI. The junction had 9 bases not matched to a gene; V was cut back by 2 bases and J by 0 bases. The CDR3 reads CASSYGGLAATSYEQYF. CDR3 sequence (DNA): TGTGCCAGCAGTTACGGTGGACTAGCTGCAACCTCCTACGAGCAGTACTTC.

The table lists this clonotype with many counts. The V and J genes are TRBV7-9 and TRBJ1-2; 9 bases are a match to TRBD1. CDR3 length: 17 amino acids. Germline V CDR1 and CDR2: SEHNR, FQNEAQ (reference sequence). The V gene end was trimmed by 0 bases and the J gene end by 2 bases; junction bases not matched to a gene: 7. Here the CDR3 DNA reads TGTGCCAGCAGCTTAGCGCTAAGGACAGGGGAAAACTATGGCTACACCTTC. It is translated as CASSLALRTGENYGYTF.

In this sample, this clonotype turned up many times. This chain uses TRBV12-3 or TRBV12-4 with TRBJ1-1; D not certain. With 8 bases removed from V and 4 bases from J, the gap between germline ends came to 8 bases. The CDR3 extends over 11 amino acids. The chain's CDR3 is CASGMGTEAFF. In DNA form, the CDR3 reads TGTGCCAGCGGGATGGGCACTGAAGCTTTCTTT.

This clonotype was recorded at least ten times. CDR3 nucleotide sequence: TGTGCCAGCAGCGTAGGTCCTCTAGGGACTAGGAGTACAGAGCAGTTCTTC. It encodes CASSVGPLGTRSTEQFF. The chain uses TRBV9 and TRBJ2-1; TRBD2 aligns across 8 bases. This CDR3 is 17 amino acids long. The J segment lost 10 bases and the V segment lost 0 bases, leaving 15 bases of the junction unmatched. CDR1 is SGDLS, CDR2 YYNGEE, per germline.

This clonotype was counted many times. The chain couples TRBV4-3 to TRBJ2-6, with D hard to call. The germline CDR1 and CDR2 sequences are LGHNA and YSLEER. This CDR3 spans 14 amino acids. The V end lost 4 bases, the J end lost 4 bases, and 8 bases lay between the germline ends. In DNA, the CDR3 is TGCGCCAGCAGCCCTGGGCCCGGGGCCAACGTCCTGACTTTC. Its protein is CASSPGPGANVLTF.

The table lists this clonotype with many counts. The genes are TRBV12-5 and TRBJ2-1; a weak D match, TRBD1 (5 bases). CDR1 and CDR2 from the germline V gene are LGHNT and FRNRAP. The CDR3 runs to 17 residues. V lost 0 bases and J lost 6, with 18 bases in between. CDR3 sequence (DNA): TGTGCTAGTGGTTTGGTAACTTTGACAGCCCGAGCCAATGAGCAGTTCTTC. Amino acids: CASGLVTLTARANEQFF. Filled out from reference TRBV12-5 and TRBJ2-1, the complete variable domain reads DARVTQTPRHKVTEMGQEVTMRCQPILGHNTVFWYRQTMMQGLELLAYFRNRAPLDDSGMPKDRFSAEMPDATLATLKIQPSEPRDSAVYFCASGLVTLTARANEQFFGPGTRLTVL.

In this sample, this clonotype turned up many times. This chain links TRBV3-1 with TRBJ1-1; a possible D gene is TRBD1 (5 bases). The CDR3 is made up of 18 amino acids. Germline lookup yields CDR1 LGHDT and CDR2 YNNKEL (reference sequence). Trimming removed 3 bases at V and 0 bases at J, with 20 bases between. This CDR3 reads CASSQLGGAGLVNTEAFF. In DNA form, the CDR3 reads TGTGCCAGCAGCCAGCTTGGCGGGGCAGGGCTAGTGAACACTGAAGCTTTCTTT.

The table lists this clonotype with many counts. The chain recombines TRBV20-1 with TRBJ2-7, with D possibly TRBD2 on 5 matching bases. The CDR3 has 13 amino acids. V lost 1 base and J lost 10, with 17 bases in between. CDR1 is DFQATT, CDR2 SNEGSKA, per germline (reference sequence). The CDR3 DNA reads as TGCAGTGCTAGAGGATCGGACCCGGGAAAACAGTACTTC. Translated: CSARGSDPGKQYF.